This TCR beta chain was sequenced during a study of T cell repertoires in cytomegalovirus infection. On the study more broadly: Indications came from public TCR beta signatures; they pointed to CMV infection and to a matching HLA type.

Study outcomes and limitations: Ex vivo, HLA-C-restricted CMV-specific TCR beta clonotypes prevailed over the rest of the response.

This clonotype was seen more than once but under ten times. The target antigen is unknown. In TCRdb, the reads were re-called with MiXCR into one record per CDR3 protein. Of some 400,000 distinct CDR3 sequences detected, 15% to 20% appear once; the ten largest clones hold 8.7%. This TCR came from a human donor in good health (CMV status not recorded). Some clones in this sample may be carry-over from other donors' samples. Sequenced material: PBMCs.

CDR3 protein: CASSWSDRGRVNEQFF. In DNA, the CDR3 is TGTGCCAGCAGTTGGTCGGACAGGGGGAGGGTCAATGAGCAGTTCTTC. The chain links TRBV28 to TRBJ2-1; TRBD1 aligns across 10 bases. This CDR3 spans 16 amino acids. Trimming cost V 4 bases and J 6 bases; bases outside gene matches: 9. The germline V gene has CDR1 MDHEN and CDR2 SYDVKM.